The present T cell receptor beta chain was sequenced within a study of cytomegalovirus exposure and HLA in healthy donors. Study observations and caveats: With further analysis later on, most CMV-associated TCR beta chains appeared HLA-restricted. A cluster of highly shared sequence variants was likely a sequencing artifact.

Germline-derived CDR1 and CDR2 are SGHNT and YENEEA. The CDR3 sequence is 13 residues long. Trimming left V 0 bases short and J 4 bases short, with 6 bases between. With respect to this clone: No antigen is known for it.

The PCR employed 60 Vbeta primers together with 13 Jbeta primers. Assay: immunoSEQ multiplex PCR; the TCRdb copy retains only in-frame clones and omits some. The sample has about 160,000 clones, approximately 72% seen once. The specimen was PBMCs. The chain joins TRBV11-3 to TRBJ1-1; D remains unclear. The source of this sequence is a man aged 35 to 55 in good health and CMV-seropositive. CDR3 in amino acids: CASSLDSTTEAFF. The CDR3 coding sequence is TGTGCCAGCAGCTTAGATAGTACCACTGAAGCTTTCTTT.